The entry below gives a single T cell receptor beta chain sequence along with its context. This CDR3 spans 15 amino acids. Germline loops: CDR1 SGDLS, CDR2 YYNGEE. The V end lost 4 bases, the J end lost 1 base, and 14 bases lay between the germline ends. Original data processing: For nucleated cells, counts were estimated from reference gene primer amplification. Data came from immunoSEQ multiplex PCR; TCRdb stores just in-frame clones and leaves some out. D and trimming were read from the DNA, whereas the V and J calls and clone size are those reported in that table. The sample has 200,000 to 300,000 clones; around 86% are singletons. The data were taken from a study of blood T cell repertoires in COVID-19.

The TCR sequence derives from an older woman with active or convalescent COVID-19. Sample: peripheral blood. The chain joins TRBV9 to TRBJ1-1; D remains ambiguous. CDR3 bases: TGTGCCAGCAGCCCAAGTGGAGGGAAGAACACTGAAGCTTTCTTT. Protein: CASSPSGGKNTEAFF.